In this sample, the clone carrying this T cell receptor beta chain turned up a few times. Its antigen remains unknown. Germline lookup yields CDR1 MNHEY and CDR2 SMNVEV (reference sequence). Trimming removed 2 bases from V and 4 bases from J, with 11 bases in between. There are 14 residues in the CDR3. Single viable CD3+CD4+CD8-CD45RO+ cells were sorted as the memory CD4+ T cells. After thawing, CD4+ T cells were positively selected. The table came from immunoSEQ multiplex PCR; TCRdb's copy has only in-frame clones and leaves some out. The table lists some 48,000 clones, around four fifths of them singletons. This entry is derived from a study of memory CD4+ T cells and cytomegalovirus serostatus. Background on the study: Of the healthy Belgian adults, eight or nine were CMV seropositive and approximately 25 seronegative.

Study-wide points: CD4+ memory repertoires contained about two fifths of the roughly 160 reported CMV TCRbeta sequences.

The material sequenced was memory CD4+ T cells from blood. The chain carries TRBV27 and TRBJ1-1, with D maybe TRBD1 (5 bases). The source of this sequence is an adult in good health and CMV-seronegative. This CDR3 is CASSLVGGGTEAFF. The CDR3, as DNA: TGTGCCAGCAGTTTAGTGGGGGGAGGCACTGAAGCTTTCTTT.